This T cell receptor beta chain was captured by sequencing in a study of T cell responses to AZD1222 COVID-19 vaccine. Notes on the study in general: Clonal diversity may have been underestimated, and the donors were mostly white British, with more females than males.

As regards this clone: Its antigen is unidentified.

Produced via immunoSEQ multiplex PCR; TCRdb's table is partial and in-frame only. This sample has about 150,000 clones, with roughly 90% found just once. This CDR3 is built from 17 residues. Germline CDR1 LGHNA, CDR2 YSLEER. Trimming pared 4 bases from V and 1 base from J, leaving 16 bases between. The TCR originated in an adult who received the AZD1222 COVID-19 vaccine. The chain has TRBV4-3 and TRBJ2-2; D unclear. The sample here was peripheral blood, taken 28 days after the second AZD1222 dose. This CDR3 is CASSPYDGGRNTGELFF. The CDR3 coding sequence is TGCGCCAGCAGCCCTTACGACGGCGGAAGGAACACCGGGGAGCTGTTTTTT.